What follows is one T cell receptor beta chain and its context. This sample was included in a study of blood T cell repertoires in COVID-19. Across the whole study: COVID-19 samples collected from the United States, Italy and Spain covered acute and convalescent phases.

The data were produced by immunoSEQ multiplex PCR, yet TCRdb's version contains in-frame clones alone and is incomplete. The table lists about 63,000 clones, 88% of them singletons. CDR1 is SGHTA, CDR2 FQGNSA, per germline. The CDR3 is 14 amino acids. The V end was cut by 5 bases, the J end by 4 bases, with 14 bases between. The TCR sequence derives from a human donor in a cohort sampled during active COVID-19. The sample consisted of peripheral blood. The gene calls are TRBV7-2 and TRBJ2-5; possible D gene TRBD2, 5 bases. The CDR3 sequence is CASSASFGGETQYF. CDR3 DNA sequence: TGTGCCAGCAGCGCTTCGTTTGGAGGAGAGACCCAGTACTTC.